The 3 T cell receptor beta chains below were found in one sample sequenced in a study of STAT5B mutations in CD4+ large granular lymphocyte leukemia. Libraries were prepared by immunoSEQ multiplex PCR; TCRdb keeps only in-frame clonotypes and omits some of them. The repertoire holds about 38,000 clones, with more than 60% as singletons. Sequencing input: CD4+ T cells from blood buffy coats. These receptors were taken from a human donor in good health.

V and J are TRBV30 and TRBJ2-7, with a weak D call TRBD1 (5 bases). Per the germline V gene, CDR1 is GTSNPN and CDR2 is SVGIG (reference sequence). CDR3 length equals 13 residues. Trimming took 3 bases from V and 2 from J, leaving 11 bases between them. Written as DNA, the CDR3 is TGTGCCTGGAGCAGGGAAGGGCCCTACGAGCAGTACTTC. It translates to CAWSREGPYEQYF.

The chain links TRBV14 to TRBJ2-7; 8 bases are a match to TRBD2. The V gene's germline CDR1 is SGHDN and CDR2 FVKESK. The CDR3 covers 16 residues. V shed 3 bases and J 1 base; nucleotides not matched to a gene: 8. The CDR3 DNA sequence: TGTGCCAGCAGCCACTCGGGAGGGTACCCTTCCTACGAGCAGTACTTC. Its translation is CASSHSGGYPSYEQYF.

The V and J genes are TRBV19 and TRBJ1-6; D possibly corresponds to TRBD1 (6 bases). V gave up 3 bases and J gave up 12 bases, with 12 bases separating them. Germline CDR1 LNHDA, CDR2 SQIVND (reference sequence). CDR3 length: 13 amino acids. The CDR3 DNA sequence: TGTGCCAGTAGTATTGGAGGGGGGGGACCCCTCCACTTT. Translated, it gives CASSIGGGGPLHF.